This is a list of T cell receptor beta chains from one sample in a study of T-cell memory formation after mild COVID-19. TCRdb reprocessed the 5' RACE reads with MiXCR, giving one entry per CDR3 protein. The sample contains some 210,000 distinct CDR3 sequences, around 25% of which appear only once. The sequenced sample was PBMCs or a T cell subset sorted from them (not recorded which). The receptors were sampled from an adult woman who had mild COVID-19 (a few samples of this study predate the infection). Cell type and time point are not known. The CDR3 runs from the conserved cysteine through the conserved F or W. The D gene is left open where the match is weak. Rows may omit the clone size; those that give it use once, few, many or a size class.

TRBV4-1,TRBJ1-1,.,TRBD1,TGCGCCAGCAGCCAAACCCCGCCAGGGGGGCCGAACACTGAAGCTTTCTTT,CASSQTPPGGPNTEAFF
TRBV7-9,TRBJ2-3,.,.,TGTGCCAGCAGCTTAGCTACAGGGAGATCCCCTAGCACAGATACGCAGTATTTT,CASSLATGRSPSTDTQYF
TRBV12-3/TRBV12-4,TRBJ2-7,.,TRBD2,TGTGCCAGCAGTTCATCAAATCTAGCGGGAGGGCCATACGAGCAGTACTTC,CASSSSNLAGGPYEQYF
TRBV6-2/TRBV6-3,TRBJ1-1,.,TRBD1,TGTGCCAGCAGCGGGTCCGGGACAGGGCATACTGAAGCTTTCTTT,CASSGSGTGHTEAFF
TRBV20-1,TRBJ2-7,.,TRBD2,TGCAGTGCCTTATGGCCTAGCGGGATCGGCTACGAGCAGTACTTC,CSALWPSGIGYEQYF
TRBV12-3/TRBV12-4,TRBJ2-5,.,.,TGTGCCACCACCGGCCGCAGCCAAGAGACCCAGTACTTC,CATTGRSQETQYF
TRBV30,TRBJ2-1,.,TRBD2,TGTGCCGGTAGCGGGGGGACATACAATGAGCAGTTCTTC,CAGSGGTYNEQFF
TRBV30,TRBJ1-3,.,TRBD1,TGTGCCGTACAACAGGGGACCTCTGGAAACACCATATATTTT,CAVQQGTSGNTIYF
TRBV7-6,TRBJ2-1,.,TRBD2,TGTGCCAGCAGCTTACGCGGGGGGGAATCCTACAATGAGCAGTTCTTC,CASSLRGGESYNEQFF
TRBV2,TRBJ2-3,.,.,TGTGCCAGCAGTGTCTTAGATACGCAGTATTTT,CASSVLDTQYF
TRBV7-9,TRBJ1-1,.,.,TGTGCCAGCAGCCCAACGGCAGGGGCTGAAGCTTTCTTT,CASSPTAGAEAFF
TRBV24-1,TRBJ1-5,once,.,TGTGCCACCAGTGAGAAGGGGATGCGGAGCAATCAGCCCCAGCATTTT,CATSEKGMRSNQPQHF
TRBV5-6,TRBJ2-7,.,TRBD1,TGTGCCAGCAGCTTTTCCAGGGGGTTTTTCGAGCAGTACTTC,CASSFSRGFFEQYF
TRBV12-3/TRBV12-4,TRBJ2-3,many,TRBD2,TGTGCCAGCTCCAAAGCGGGGGGATTATCAGATACGCAGTATTTT,CASSKAGGLSDTQYF
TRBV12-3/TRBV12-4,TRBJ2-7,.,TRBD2,TGTGCCAGCAGTTTCGCCGGACTAGCGGGAGACGAGCAGTACTTC,CASSFAGLAGDEQYF
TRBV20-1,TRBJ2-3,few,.,TGCAGTGCTAGACCCTGGATGAGGGATACGCAGTATTTT,CSARPWMRDTQYF
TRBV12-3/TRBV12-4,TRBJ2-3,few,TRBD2,TGTGCCAGCAGCACCGGGGGGGATACGCAGTATTTT,CASSTGGDTQYF
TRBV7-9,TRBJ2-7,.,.,TGTGCCAGCAGCCCCCGGGACATTTCCTACGAGCAGTACTTC,CASSPRDISYEQYF
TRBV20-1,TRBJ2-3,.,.,TGCAGTGCTAGTTACAGGGCGTCTAGCACAGATACGCAGTATTTT,CSASYRASSTDTQYF
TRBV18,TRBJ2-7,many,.,TGTGCCAGCTCACCAGGGGGGTCCTACGAGCAGTACTTC,CASSPGGSYEQYF
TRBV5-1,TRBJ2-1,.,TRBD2,TGCGCCAGCAGCTTGGAACTAGCGGTGGTGGACTCCTACAATGAGCAGTTCTTC,CASSLELAVVDSYNEQFF
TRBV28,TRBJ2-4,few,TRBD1,TGTGCCAGCCTTGGCCGGGACAGGGAAAACATTCAGTACTTC,CASLGRDRENIQYF